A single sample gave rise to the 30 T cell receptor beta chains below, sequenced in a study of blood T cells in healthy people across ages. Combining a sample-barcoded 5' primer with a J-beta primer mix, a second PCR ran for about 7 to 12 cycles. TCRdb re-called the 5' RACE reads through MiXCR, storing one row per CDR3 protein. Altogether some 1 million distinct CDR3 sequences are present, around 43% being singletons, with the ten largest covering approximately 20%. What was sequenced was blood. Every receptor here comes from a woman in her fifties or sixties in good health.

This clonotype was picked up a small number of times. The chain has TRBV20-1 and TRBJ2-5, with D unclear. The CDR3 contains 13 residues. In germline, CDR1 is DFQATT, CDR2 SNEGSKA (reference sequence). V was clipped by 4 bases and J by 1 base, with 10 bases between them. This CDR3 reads CSAIGSVQETQYF. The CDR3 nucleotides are TGCAGTGCTATAGGGTCGGTCCAAGAGACCCAGTACTTC.

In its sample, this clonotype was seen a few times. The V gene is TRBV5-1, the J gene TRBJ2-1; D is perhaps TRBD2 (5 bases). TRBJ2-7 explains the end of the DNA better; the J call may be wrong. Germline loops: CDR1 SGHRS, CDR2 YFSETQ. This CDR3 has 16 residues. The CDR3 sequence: CASSPLGESSYNEQYF. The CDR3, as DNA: TGCGCCAGCAGCCCACTCGGGGAAAGCTCCTACAATGAGCAGTACTTC.

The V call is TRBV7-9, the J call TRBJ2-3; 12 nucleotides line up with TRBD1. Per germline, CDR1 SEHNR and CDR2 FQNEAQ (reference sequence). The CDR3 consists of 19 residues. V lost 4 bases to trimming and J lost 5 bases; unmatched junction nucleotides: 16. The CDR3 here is CASSYKPGQGAGEVDTQYF. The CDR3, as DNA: TGTGCCAGCAGCTATAAACCGGGACAGGGGGCAGGTGAAGTAGATACGCAGTATTTT.

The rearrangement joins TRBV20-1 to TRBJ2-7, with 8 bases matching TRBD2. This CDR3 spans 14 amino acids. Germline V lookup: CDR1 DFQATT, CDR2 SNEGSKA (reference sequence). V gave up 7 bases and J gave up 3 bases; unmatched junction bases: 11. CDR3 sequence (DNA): TGCAGTGTCCAGCGGGGGAGACACCACTACGAGCAGTACTTC. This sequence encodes CSVQRGRHHYEQYF.

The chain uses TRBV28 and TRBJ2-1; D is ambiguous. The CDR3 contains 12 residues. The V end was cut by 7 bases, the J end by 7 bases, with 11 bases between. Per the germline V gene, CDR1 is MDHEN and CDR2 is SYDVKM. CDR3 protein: CASTPRRNEQFF. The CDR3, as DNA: TGTGCCAGCACCCCCCGCCGGAATGAGCAGTTCTTC.

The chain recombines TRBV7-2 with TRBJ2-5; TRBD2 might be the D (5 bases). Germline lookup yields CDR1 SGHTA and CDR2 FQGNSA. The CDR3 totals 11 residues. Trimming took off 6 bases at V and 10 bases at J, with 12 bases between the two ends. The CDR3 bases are TGTGCCAGCAGAGTAGGGAGTGTCCAGTACTTC. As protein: CASRVGSVQYF. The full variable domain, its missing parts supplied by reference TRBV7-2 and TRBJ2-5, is GAGVSQSPSNKVTEKGKDVELRCDPISGHTALYWYRQSLGQGLEFLIYFQGNSAPDKSGLPSDRFSAERTGGSVSTLTIQRTQQEDSAVYLCASRVGSVQYFGPGTRLLVL.

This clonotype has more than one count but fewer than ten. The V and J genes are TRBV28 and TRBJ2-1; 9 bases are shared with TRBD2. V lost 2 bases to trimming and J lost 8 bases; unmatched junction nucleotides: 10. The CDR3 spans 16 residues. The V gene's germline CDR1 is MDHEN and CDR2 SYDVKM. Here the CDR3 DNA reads TGTGCCAGCAGTTTAATAATGTCTAGCGGGACCGATGAGCAGTTCTTC. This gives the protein CASSLIMSSGTDEQFF.

CDR3 sequence: CASSLTTLNSPLHF. CDR3 nucleotide sequence: TGCGCCAGCAGCTTAACGACCTTGAATTCACCCCTCCACTTT. The rearrangement joins TRBV5-1 to TRBJ1-6; D gene uncertain. The germline CDR1 and CDR2 sequences are SGHRS and YFSETQ. The CDR3 runs 14 residues. The germline V and J ends were trimmed by 2 bases and 7 bases, with 10 bases remaining between them.

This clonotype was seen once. For the CDR3, the DNA is TGTGCCAGCAGCGGCCCTGGGACAGGAGGTTACGAGCAGTACTTC. It translates to CASSGPGTGGYEQYF. The chain uses TRBV9 and TRBJ2-7, with 8 bases lining up with TRBD1. Germline-derived CDR1 and CDR2 are SGDLS and YYNGEE. The CDR3 totals 15 residues. V lost 3 bases, J lost 4 bases, and 9 bases stayed unmatched.

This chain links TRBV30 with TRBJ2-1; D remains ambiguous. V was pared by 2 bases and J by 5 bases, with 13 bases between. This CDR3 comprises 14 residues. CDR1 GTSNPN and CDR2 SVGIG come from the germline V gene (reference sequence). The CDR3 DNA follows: TGTGCCTGGAGTCCCCTGAGCCCAAACAATGAGCAGTTCTTC. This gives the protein CAWSPLSPNNEQFF.

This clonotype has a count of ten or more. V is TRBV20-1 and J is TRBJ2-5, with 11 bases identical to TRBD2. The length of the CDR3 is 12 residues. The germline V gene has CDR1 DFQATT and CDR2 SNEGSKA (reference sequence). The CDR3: CSAGLAGETQYF. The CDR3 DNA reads TGCAGCGCCGGACTAGCGGGAGAGACCCAGTACTTC.

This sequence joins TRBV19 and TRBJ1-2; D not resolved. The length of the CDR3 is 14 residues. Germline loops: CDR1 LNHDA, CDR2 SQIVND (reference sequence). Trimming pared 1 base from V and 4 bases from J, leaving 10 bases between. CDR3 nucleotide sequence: TGTGCCAGTAGTATAGCCGACGGCCTCTATGGCTACACCTTC. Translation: CASSIADGLYGYTF.

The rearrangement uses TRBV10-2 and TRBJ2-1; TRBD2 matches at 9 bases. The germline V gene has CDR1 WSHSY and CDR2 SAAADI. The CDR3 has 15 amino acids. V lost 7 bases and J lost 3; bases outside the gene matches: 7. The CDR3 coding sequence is TGCGCCAGCACTCCGGGACTAGCCGGCTACAATGAGCAGTTCTTC. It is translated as CASTPGLAGYNEQFF.

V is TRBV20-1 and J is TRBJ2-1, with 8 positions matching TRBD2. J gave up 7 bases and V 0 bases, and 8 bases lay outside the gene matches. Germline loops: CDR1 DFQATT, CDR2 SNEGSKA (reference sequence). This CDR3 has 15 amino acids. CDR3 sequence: CSARDQNGRVNEQFF. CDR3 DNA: TGCAGTGCTAGAGATCAAAACGGGAGGGTGAATGAGCAGTTCTTC.

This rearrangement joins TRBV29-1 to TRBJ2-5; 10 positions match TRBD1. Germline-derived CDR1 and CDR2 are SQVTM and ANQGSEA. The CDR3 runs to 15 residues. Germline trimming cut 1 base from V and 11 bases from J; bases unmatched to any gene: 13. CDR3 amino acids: CSVEAPGTGVREQYF. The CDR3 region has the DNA TGCAGCGTTGAAGCTCCCGGGACAGGGGTGCGTGAGCAGTACTTC.

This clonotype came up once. CDR3 coding DNA: TGTGCCAGCAGCAAAGGGGGGAAGGTCGGCGGAAAGGGCTACACCTTC. Translating it yields CASSKGGKVGGKGYTF. This chain links TRBV21-1 with TRBJ1-2; the tabulated D call, TRBD1, remains unverified against the DNA. TRBV21-1 is marked as a pseudogene. CDR3 size: 16 residues.

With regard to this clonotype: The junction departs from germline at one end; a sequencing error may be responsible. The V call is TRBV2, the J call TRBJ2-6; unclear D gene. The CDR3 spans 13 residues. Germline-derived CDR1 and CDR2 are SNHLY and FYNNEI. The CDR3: CASSGLGTNVLTF. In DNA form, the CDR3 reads TGTGCCAGCAGTGGGCTTGGGACCAACGTCCTGACTTTC.

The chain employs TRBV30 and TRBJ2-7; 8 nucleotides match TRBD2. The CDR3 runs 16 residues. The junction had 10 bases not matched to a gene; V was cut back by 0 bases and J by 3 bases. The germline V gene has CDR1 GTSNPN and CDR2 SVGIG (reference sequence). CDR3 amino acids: CAWSVNPGLVVYEQYF. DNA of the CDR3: TGTGCCTGGAGTGTTAACCCGGGACTAGTCGTCTACGAGCAGTACTTC.

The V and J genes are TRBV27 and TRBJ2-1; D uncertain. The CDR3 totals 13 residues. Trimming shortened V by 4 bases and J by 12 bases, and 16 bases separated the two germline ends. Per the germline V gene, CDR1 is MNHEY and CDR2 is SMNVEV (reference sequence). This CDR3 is CASSYSRESGQFF. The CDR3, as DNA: TGTGCCAGCAGTTACTCAAGGGAATCCGGGCAGTTCTTC.

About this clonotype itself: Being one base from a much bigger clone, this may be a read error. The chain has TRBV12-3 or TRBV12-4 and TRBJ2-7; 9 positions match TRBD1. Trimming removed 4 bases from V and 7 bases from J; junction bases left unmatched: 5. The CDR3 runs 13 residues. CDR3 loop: CASSWTGVNEQYF. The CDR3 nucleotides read TGTGCCAGCAGTTGGACAGGGGTTAATGAGCAGTACTTC.

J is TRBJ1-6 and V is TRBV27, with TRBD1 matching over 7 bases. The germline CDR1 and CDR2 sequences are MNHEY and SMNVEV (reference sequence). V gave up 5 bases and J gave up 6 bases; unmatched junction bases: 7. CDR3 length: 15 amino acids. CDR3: CASSLQQGTNSPLHF. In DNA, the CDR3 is TGTGCCAGCAGTCTCCAACAGGGGACTAATTCACCCCTCCACTTT.

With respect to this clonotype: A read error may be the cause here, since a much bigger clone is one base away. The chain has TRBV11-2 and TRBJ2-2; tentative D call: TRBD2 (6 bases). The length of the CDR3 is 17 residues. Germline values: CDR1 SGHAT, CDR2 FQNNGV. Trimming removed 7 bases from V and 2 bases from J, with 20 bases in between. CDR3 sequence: CASTLRRGLLNTGELFF. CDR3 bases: TGTGCCAGCACCCTACGGAGGGGACTCTTAAACACCGGGGAGCTGTTTTTT.

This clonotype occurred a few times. Written as DNA, the CDR3 is TGCGCCAGCAGCTTGACTAGCCTCAATGAGCAGTTCTTC. This gives the protein CASSLTSLNEQFF. V usage is TRBV5-1 and J usage is TRBJ2-1, with TRBD2 as a possible D gene (6 bases). The length of the CDR3 is 13 residues. Looked up from germline, CDR1 is SGHRS and CDR2 is YFSETQ. The V end lost 1 base, the J end lost 6 bases, and 8 bases lay between the germline ends.

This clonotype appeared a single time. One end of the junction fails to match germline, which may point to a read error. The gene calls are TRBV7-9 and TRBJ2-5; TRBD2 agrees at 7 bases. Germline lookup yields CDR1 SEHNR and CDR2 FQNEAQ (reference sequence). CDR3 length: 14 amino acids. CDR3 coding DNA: TGTGCCAGCAGTCGGCGGGGGAACCAAGAGACCCGGTACTTC. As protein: CASSRRGNQETRYF.

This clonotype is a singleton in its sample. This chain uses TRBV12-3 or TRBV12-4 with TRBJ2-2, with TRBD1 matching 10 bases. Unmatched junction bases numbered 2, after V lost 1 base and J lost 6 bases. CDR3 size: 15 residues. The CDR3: CASSLGGTGAGELFF. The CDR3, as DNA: TGTGCCAGCAGTTTAGGCGGGACAGGGGCCGGGGAGCTGTTTTTT.

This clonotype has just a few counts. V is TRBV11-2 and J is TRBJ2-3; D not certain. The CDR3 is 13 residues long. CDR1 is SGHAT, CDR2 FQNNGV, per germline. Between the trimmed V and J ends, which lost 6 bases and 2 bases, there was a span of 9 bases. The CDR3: CASSQSPTDTQYF. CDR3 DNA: TGTGCCAGCAGTCAATCACCCACAGATACGCAGTATTTT.

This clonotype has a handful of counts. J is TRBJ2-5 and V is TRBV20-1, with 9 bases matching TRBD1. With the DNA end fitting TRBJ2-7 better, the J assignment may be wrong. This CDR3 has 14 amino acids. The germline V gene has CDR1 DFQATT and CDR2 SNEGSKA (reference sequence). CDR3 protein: CSATLRDRVNEQYF. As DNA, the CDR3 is TGCAGTGCTACGCTCCGGGACAGGGTTAACGAGCAGTACTTC.

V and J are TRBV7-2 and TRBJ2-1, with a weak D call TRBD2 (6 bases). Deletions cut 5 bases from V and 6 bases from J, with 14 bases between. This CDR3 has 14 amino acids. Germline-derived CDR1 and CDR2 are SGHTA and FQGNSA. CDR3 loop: CASSPRPGANEQFF. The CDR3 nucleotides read TGTGCCAGCAGCCCTCGGCCGGGAGCCAATGAGCAGTTCTTC.

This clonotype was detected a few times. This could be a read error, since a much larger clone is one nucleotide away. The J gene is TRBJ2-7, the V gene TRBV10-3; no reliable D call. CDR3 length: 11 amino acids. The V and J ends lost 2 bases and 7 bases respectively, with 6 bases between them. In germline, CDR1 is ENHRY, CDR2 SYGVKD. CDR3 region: CAISEGNEQYF. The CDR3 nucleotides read TGTGCCATCAGTGAGGGGAATGAGCAGTACTTC.

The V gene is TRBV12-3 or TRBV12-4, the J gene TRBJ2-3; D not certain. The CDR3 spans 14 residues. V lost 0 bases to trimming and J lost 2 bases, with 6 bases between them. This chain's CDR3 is CASSLAPATDTQYF. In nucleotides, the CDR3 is TGTGCCAGCAGTTTAGCTCCGGCCACAGATACGCAGTATTTT.